This is a list of T cell receptor beta chains from one sample in a study of blood T cell repertoires in COVID-19. TCRdb keeps only in-frame clones here, not all; method: immunoSEQ multiplex PCR. This repertoire shows fewer than 150,000 clones, 90% found once; its top ten account for 3.8%. Material for sequencing was peripheral blood. The receptors stem from a woman aged 55-69 years with COVID-19, enrolled during active disease. Both conserved end residues are part of each CDR3. D genes are given only for firm matches. Clone size appears in some rows only: once, few, many, or a class for an expanded clone.

d_gene	abundance	j_gene	v_gene	CDR3aa	CDR3nt
NA	NA	TRBJ2-7	TRBV12-3/TRBV12-4	CASSRATDEQYF	TGTGCCAGCAGTCGCGCAACGGACGAGCAGTACTTC
NA	NA	TRBJ1-1	TRBV3-1/TRBV3-2	CASSQQQGNTEAFF	TGTGCCAGCAGCCAACAACAGGGGAACACTGAAGCTTTCTTT
NA	once	TRBJ2-1	TRBV2	CASSVTAEQFF	TGTGCCAGCAGTGTCACTGCCGAGCAGTTCTTC
NA	once	TRBJ2-5	TRBV7-2	CASSAPGTNQETQYF	TGTGCCAGCAGCGCCCCCGGGACAAATCAAGAGACCCAGTACTTC
NA	NA	TRBJ2-7	TRBV19	CASSIRDTPYEQYF	TGTGCCAGTAGTATACGGGACACTCCCTACGAGCAGTACTTC
TRBD2	NA	TRBJ2-3	TRBV3-1/TRBV3-2	CASSQAGTSGPLGYTQYF	TGTGCCAGCAGCCAGGCCGGGACTAGCGGGCCCTTAGGGTATACGCAGTATTTT
NA	NA	TRBJ1-1	TRBV24-1	CATTLAKRFNTEAFF	TGTGCCACCACCCTAGCCAAGCGATTTAACACTGAAGCTTTCTTT
TRBD1	NA	TRBJ1-6	TRBV4-1	CASSQEAPGGVFSPLHF	TGCGCCAGCAGCCAAGAAGCCCCAGGGGGCGTCTTTTCACCCCTCCACTTT
TRBD1	NA	TRBJ1-4	TRBV19	CASSSKGQPNEKLFF	TGTGCCAGTAGTTCGAAGGGACAGCCTAATGAAAAACTGTTTTTT
TRBD2	NA	TRBJ2-1	TRBV5-1	CASSRGGQDEQFF	TGCGCCAGCAGCCGGGGGGGCCAGGATGAGCAGTTCTTC
NA	once	TRBJ1-5	TRBV6-2/TRBV6-3	CASSSGQNAGNQPQHF	TGTGCCAGCAGCTCAGGACAGAACGCGGGCAATCAGCCCCAGCATTTT
TRBD2	NA	TRBJ2-3	TRBV7-2	CASTLRGVSDTQYF	TGTGCCAGCACCTTGCGGGGGGTAAGCGATACGCAGTATTTT
TRBD2	once	TRBJ2-1	TRBV19	CASSALAGGYNEQFF	TGTGCCAGTAGTGCCCTAGCGGGGGGCTACAATGAGCAGTTCTTC
TRBD1	NA	TRBJ2-3	TRBV19	CASSSRQGARPTGTQYF	TGTGCCAGTAGTAGTAGACAGGGGGCGCGCCCCACAGGTACGCAGTATTTT
TRBD1	NA	TRBJ1-2	TRBV25-1	CASSAGGYYGYTF	TGTGCCAGCAGCGCAGGGGGATATTATGGCTACACCTTC
NA	NA	TRBJ1-2	TRBV21-1	CASSSRGRDRVFGYTF	TGTGCCAGCAGCTCCCGCGGCCGGGACAGGGTGTTCGGCTACACCTTC
TRBD1	NA	TRBJ2-4	TRBV9	CASSGTGGAKNIQYF	TGTGCCAGCAGCGGCACAGGGGGGGCCAAAAACATTCAGTACTTC
TRBD2	NA	TRBJ2-7	TRBV12-5	CASALGSGGNYEQYF	TGTGCTAGTGCCCTGGGGAGCGGGGGGAACTACGAGCAGTACTTC
NA	NA	TRBJ1-5	TRBV20-1	CSASSGGGQPQHF	TGCAGTGCTAGTTCGGGGGGCGGTCAGCCCCAGCATTTT
TRBD2	once	TRBJ2-1	TRBV9	CASSVETSGQSEQFF	TGTGCCAGCAGCGTAGAAACTAGCGGCCAGAGTGAGCAGTTCTTC
NA	NA	TRBJ1-1	TRBV6-5	CASSTGSTEAFF	TGTGCCAGTTCGACAGGCAGCACTGAAGCTTTCTTT
TRBD2	NA	TRBJ2-2	TRBV7-8	CASSTRDYNTGELFF	TGTGCCAGCAGCACCCGGGACTACAACACCGGGGAGCTGTTTTTT
NA	NA	TRBJ1-1	TRBV4-2	CASSRDRNTEAFF	TGTGCCAGCAGCCGAGACAGGAACACTGAAGCTTTCTTT
NA	NA	TRBJ1-1	TRBV2	CASSQEGVRGTEAFF	TGTGCCAGCAGCCAAGAGGGGGTTCGGGGCACTGAAGCTTTCTTT
NA	NA	TRBJ1-5	TRBV5-4	CASSLLGSNQPQHF	TGTGCCAGCAGCTTGCTTGGCAGCAATCAGCCCCAGCATTTT
NA	NA	TRBJ1-2	TRBV20-1	CSAQGNYGYTF	TGCAGTGCACAGGGAAACTATGGCTACACCTTC
TRBD1	NA	TRBJ2-3	TRBV27	CASSLQGAGTDTQYF	TGTGCCAGCAGTCTACAGGGGGCCGGCACAGATACGCAGTATTTT
NA	few	TRBJ1-5	TRBV7-8	CASSSGIQSNQPQHF	TGTGCCAGCAGCTCGGGGATCCAAAGCAATCAGCCCCAGCATTTT
TRBD1	NA	TRBJ2-3	TRBV5-1	CASSGQGTSTDTQYF	TGCGCCAGCAGCGGACAGGGAACTAGCACAGATACGCAGTATTTT
NA	few	TRBJ1-2	TRBV19	CASSIAGGSATGYTF	TGTGCCAGTAGTATAGCTGGGGGGAGTGCGACCGGCTACACCTTC
NA	NA	TRBJ2-5	TRBV3-1/TRBV3-2	CASSQDPSFQETQYF	TGTGCCAGCAGCCAAGATCCGTCCTTCCAAGAGACCCAGTACTTC
TRBD2	NA	TRBJ2-5	TRBV6-5	CASSGRTSGQETQYF	TGTGCCAGCAGCGGGCGGACTAGCGGCCAAGAGACCCAGTACTTC
NA	NA	TRBJ1-1	TRBV7-2	CASSTGSREAFF	TGTGCCAGCTCAACGGGGAGCCGAGAAGCTTTCTTT
TRBD2	few	TRBJ2-2	TRBV4-2	CATTRLAGTGELFF	TGTGCCACGACCCGACTAGCGGGGACCGGGGAGCTGTTTTTT
NA	NA	TRBJ1-2	TRBV6-5	CASTYVGSNNYGYTF	TGTGCCAGCACGTATGTCGGGAGCAATAACTATGGCTACACCTTC
TRBD1	NA	TRBJ1-1	TRBV19	CASSAGQGNTEAFF	TGTGCCAGTAGCGCCGGACAGGGGAACACTGAAGCTTTCTTT
TRBD1	NA	TRBJ1-3	TRBV25-1	CASSDSTGGGNTIYF	TGTGCCAGCAGTGATTCGACAGGGGGTGGAAACACCATATATTTT